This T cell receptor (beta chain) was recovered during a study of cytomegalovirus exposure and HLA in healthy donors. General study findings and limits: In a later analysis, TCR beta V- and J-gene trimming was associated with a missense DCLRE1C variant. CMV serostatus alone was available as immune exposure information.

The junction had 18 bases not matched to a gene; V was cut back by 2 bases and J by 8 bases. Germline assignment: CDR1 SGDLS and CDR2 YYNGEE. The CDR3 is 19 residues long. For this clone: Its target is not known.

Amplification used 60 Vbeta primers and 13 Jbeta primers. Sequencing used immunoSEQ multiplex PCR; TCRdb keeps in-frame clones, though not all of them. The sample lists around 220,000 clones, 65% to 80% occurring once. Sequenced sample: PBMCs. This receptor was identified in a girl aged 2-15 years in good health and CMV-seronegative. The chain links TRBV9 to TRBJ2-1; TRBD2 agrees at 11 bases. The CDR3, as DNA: TGTGCCAGCAGCGTTGGGAGGGGAAATAGCGGGGGGGCAACCGATGAGCAGTTCTTC. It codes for CASSVGRGNSGGATDEQFF. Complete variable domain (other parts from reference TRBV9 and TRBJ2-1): DSGVTQTPKHLITATGQRVTLRCSPRSGDLSVYWYQQSLDQGLQFLIQYYNGEERAKGNILERFSAQQFPDLHSELNLSSLELGDSALYFCASSVGRGNSGGATDEQFFGPGTRLTVL.